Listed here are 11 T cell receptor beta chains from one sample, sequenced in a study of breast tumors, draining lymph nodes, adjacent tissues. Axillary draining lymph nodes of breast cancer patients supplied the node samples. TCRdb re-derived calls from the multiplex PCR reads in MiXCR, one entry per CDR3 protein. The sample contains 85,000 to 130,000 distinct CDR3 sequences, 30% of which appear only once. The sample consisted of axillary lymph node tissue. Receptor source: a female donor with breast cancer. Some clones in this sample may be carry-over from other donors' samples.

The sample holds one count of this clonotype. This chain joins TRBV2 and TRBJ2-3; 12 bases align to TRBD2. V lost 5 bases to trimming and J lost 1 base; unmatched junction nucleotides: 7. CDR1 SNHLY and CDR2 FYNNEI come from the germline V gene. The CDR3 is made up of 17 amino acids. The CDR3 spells CASSPPLAGGGTDTQYF. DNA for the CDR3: TGTGCCAGCAGTCCTCCACTAGCGGGGGGCGGCACAGATACGCAGTATTTT.

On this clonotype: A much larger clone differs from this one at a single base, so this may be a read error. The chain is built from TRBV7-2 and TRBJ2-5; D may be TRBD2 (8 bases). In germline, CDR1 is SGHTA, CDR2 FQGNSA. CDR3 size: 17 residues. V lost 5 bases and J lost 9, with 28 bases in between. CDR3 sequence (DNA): TGTGCCAGCAGCCGAAGGAATAGCGGGGCCCAGGGGGAGCCCCAGTACTTC. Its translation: CASSRRNSGAQGEPQYF. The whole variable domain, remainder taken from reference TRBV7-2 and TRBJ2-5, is GAGVSQSPSNKVTEKGKDVELRCDPISGHTALYWYRQSLGQGLEFLIYFQGNSAPDKSGLPSDRFSAERTGGSVSTLTIQRTQQEDSAVYLCASSRRNSGAQGEPQYFGPGTRLLVL.

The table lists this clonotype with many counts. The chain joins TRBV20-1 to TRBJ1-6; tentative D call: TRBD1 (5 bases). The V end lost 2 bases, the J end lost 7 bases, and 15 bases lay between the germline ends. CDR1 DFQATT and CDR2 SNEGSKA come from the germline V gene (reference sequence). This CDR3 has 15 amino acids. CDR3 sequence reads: CSARRPGRENSPLHF. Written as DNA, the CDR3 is TGCAGTGCTAGACGCCCGGGACGGGAGAATTCACCCCTCCACTTT.

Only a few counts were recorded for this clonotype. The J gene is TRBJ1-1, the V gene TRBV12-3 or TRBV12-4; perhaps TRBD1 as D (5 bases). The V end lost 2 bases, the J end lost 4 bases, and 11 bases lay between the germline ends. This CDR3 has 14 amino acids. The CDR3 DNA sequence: TGTGCCAGCAGTTTACGGGGAGGGGTCACTGAAGCTTTCTTT. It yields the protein CASSLRGGVTEAFF.

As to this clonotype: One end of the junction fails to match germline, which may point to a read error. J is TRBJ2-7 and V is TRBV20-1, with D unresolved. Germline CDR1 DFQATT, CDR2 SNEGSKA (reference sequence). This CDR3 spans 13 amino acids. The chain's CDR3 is CSAREGLGHEQHF. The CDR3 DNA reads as TGCAGTGCTAGAGAAGGCCTGGGCCACGAGCAGCACTTC.

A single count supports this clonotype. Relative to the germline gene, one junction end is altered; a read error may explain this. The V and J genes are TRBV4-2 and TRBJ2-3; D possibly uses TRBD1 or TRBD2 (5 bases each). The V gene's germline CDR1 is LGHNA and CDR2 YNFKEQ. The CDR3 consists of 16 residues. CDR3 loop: CANSQDLVGGTDTQYF. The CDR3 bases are TGTGCCAACAGCCAAGATCTAGTGGGGGGCACAGATACGCAGTATTTT.

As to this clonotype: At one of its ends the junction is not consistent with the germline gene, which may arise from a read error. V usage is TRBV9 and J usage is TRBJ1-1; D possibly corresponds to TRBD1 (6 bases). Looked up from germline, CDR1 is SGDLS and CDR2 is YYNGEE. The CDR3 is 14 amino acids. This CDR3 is CASSVSGANTEASF. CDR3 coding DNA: TGTGCCAGCAGCGTATCGGGGGCGAACACTGAAGCTTCCTTT.

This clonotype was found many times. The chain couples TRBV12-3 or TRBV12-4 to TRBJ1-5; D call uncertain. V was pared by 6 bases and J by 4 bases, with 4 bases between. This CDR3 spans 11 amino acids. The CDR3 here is CASSSNQPQHF. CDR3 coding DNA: TGTGCCAGCAGCTCAAATCAGCCCCAGCATTTT.

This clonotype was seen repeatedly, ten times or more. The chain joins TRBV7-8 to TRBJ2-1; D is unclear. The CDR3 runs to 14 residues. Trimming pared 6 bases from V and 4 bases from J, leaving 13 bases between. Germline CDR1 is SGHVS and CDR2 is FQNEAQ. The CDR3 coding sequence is TGTGCCAGCAGTCCCTGGGAAGGTTACAATGAGCAGTTCTTC. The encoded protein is CASSPWEGYNEQFF.

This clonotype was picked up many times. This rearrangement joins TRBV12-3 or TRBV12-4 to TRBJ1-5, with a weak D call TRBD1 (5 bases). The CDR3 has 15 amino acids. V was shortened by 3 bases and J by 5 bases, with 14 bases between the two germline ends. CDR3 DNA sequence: TGTGCCAGCAGTTTCGGGCAGGGAGGTTATCAGCCCCAGCATTTT. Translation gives CASSFGQGGYQPQHF.

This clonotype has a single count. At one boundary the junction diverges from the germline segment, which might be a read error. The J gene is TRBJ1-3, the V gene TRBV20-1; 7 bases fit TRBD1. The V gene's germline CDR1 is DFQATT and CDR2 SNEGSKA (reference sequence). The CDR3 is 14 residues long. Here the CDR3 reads CSARGDVAGDTIYF. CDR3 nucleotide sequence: TGCAGTGCCAGGGGGGACGTCGCTGGAGACACCATATATTTT.